The following is a TCR beta chain sequence with its context. This entry comes from a study of cytotoxic CD8 clonotypes in ibrutinib-treated CLL. Study details: Complete response was seen in 2 patients and partial in about 24; 12 progressed and approximately 14 stayed remitted after a median 68 months.

Germline V gene data show CDR1 as SGHKS and CDR2 as YYEKEE (reference sequence). V lost 3 bases and J 5 bases, leaving 18 bases between the germline ends. The CDR3 totals 15 residues. Some clones are missing from TCRdb's copy, which holds only in-frame ones; the method was immunoSEQ multiplex PCR. The sample includes approximately 32,000 clones, roughly two thirds of them seen just once. The chain employs TRBV5-5 and TRBJ2-7, with D unclear. This specimen was PBMCs, taken before ibrutinib treatment. The receptor was derived from a human donor with chronic lymphocytic leukemia. The CDR3 region has the DNA TGTGCCAGCAGCTCTGACCTTGGGGTTCCGGACGAGCAGTACTTC. Translation: CASSSDLGVPDEQYF.